The present entry profiles one T cell receptor beta chain with its context. The antigen is not known. There are 12 residues in the CDR3. The ends were cut back, 8 bases at V and 2 bases at J, with 9 bases in the middle. Germline lookup yields CDR1 MDHEN and CDR2 SYDVKM. The data belong to a study of shared clonotypes between healthy human individuals. In the sorted-subset replicate PCRs, around 200 ng DNA, roughly 30,000 T cell genomes, was used. Sequencing used immunoSEQ multiplex PCR; TCRdb keeps in-frame clones, though not all of them. The profile shows approximately 650,000 clones, around 95% of them singletons. Naive CD8 cells, CD45RO-negative and positively selected for CCR7, excluded terminally differentiated effector memory CD45RA+ cells. Whole-study results and caveats: Among donors, sharing of clonotypes was expected to be affected by sequencing depth. Tissues were not sampled, only blood, and their repertoires likely differ. Clonotype sharing across four donors was observed for around 5% of naive CD4 clonotypes.

The J gene is TRBJ1-1, the V gene TRBV28; no firm D call. The sequenced material came from naive CD8+ T cells sorted from blood. This sequence originates from a woman in her twenties or thirties in good health. The CDR3 loop reads CASRGFNTEAFF. CDR3 DNA sequence: TGTGCCAGCCGAGGGTTTAACACTGAAGCTTTCTTT.